What follows is one T cell receptor (beta chain) and its context. The antigen remains unidentified. Germline trimming cut 5 bases from V and 2 bases from J; bases unmatched to any gene: 10. The CDR3 is made up of 16 amino acids. Germline CDR1 is SGDLS and CDR2 is YYNGEE. The record originates from a study of CD8+CD57+ T cells in acquired aplastic anemia. Turning to the study itself: DNA recovered from sorted CD4+ and CD8+ cells had a mean of approximately 3.2 ug. The study obtained about 10.8 million reads on average for CD4+ cells from healthy donors.

Study observations and caveats: Controls did not differ significantly from patients in CD8+ Simpson's diversity. It was found that about 31 CD8+ CDR3 sequences were shared between patients and controls.

Genomic DNA, the template, was used for profiling of the TCR beta VDJ and CDR3. TCRdb itself ran the reads through MiXCR, one entry per CDR3 protein. Of roughly 200,000 distinct CDR3 sequences listed, 60% to 65% are singletons. The sequencing input was sorted CD4+, CD8+, or CD8+CD57+ T cells (not recorded which) from PBMCs. This sequence originates from a human donor in good health. The chain has TRBV9 and TRBJ2-7; TRBD2 matches 10 bases. CDR3 amino acids: CASSPGGAGGPYEQYF. DNA of the CDR3: TGTGCCAGCAGTCCGGGAGGAGCGGGAGGGCCCTACGAGCAGTACTTC.